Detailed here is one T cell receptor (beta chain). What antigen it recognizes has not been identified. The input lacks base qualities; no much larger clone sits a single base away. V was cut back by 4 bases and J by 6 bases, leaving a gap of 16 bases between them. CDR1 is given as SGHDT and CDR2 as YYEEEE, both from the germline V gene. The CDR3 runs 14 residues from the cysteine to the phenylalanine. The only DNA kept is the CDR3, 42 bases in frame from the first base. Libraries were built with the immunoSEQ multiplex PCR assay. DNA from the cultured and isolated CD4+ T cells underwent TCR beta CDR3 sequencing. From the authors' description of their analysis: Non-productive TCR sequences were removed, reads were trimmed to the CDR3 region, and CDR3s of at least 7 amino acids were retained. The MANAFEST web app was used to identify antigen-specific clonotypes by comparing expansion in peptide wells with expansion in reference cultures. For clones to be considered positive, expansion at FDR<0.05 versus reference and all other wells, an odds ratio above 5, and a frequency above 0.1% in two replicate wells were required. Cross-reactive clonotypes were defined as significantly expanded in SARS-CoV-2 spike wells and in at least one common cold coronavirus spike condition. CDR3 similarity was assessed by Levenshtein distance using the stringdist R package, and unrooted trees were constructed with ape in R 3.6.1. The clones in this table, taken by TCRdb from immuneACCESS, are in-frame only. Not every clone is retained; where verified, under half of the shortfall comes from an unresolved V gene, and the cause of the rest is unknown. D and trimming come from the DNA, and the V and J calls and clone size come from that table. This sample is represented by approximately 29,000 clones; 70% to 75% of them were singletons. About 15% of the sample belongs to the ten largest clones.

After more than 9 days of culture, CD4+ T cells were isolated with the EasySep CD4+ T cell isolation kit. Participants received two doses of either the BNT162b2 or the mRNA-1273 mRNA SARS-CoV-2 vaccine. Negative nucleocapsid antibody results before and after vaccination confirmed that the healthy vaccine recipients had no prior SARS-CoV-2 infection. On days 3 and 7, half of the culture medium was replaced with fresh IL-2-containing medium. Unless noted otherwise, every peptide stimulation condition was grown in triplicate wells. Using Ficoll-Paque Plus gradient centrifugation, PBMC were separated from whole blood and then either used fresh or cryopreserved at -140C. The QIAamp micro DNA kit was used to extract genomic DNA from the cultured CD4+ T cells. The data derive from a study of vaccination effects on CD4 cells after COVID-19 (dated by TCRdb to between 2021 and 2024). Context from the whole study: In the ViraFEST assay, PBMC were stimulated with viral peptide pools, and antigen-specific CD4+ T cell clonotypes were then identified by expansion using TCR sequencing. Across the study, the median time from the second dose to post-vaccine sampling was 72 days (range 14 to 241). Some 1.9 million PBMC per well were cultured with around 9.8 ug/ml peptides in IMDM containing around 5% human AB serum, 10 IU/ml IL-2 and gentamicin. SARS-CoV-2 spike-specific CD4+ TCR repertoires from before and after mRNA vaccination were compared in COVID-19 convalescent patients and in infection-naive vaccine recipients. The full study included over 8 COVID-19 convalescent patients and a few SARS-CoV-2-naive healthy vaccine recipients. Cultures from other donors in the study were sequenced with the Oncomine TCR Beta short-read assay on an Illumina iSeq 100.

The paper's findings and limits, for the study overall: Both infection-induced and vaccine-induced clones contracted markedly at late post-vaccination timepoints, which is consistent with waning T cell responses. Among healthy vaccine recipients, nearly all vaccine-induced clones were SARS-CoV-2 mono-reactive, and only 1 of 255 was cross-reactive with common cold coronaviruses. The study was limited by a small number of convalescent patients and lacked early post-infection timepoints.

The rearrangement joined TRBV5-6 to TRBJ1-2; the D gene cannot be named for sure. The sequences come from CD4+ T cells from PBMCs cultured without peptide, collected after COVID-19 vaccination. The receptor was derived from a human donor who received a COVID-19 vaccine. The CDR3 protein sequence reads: CASSPWWAYDGYTF. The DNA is TGTGCCAGCAGCCCCTGGTGGGCCTATGATGGCTACACCTTC.